Below, 26 T cell receptor beta chains from the same sample are listed, as sequenced in a study of CD8+ T cells in alopecia areata. Treatment denoted: oral pan-JAK inhibitor, 5-10 mg twice daily. cDNA reverse transcribed from extracted RNA served as the sequencing template. Libraries were prepared by immunoSEQ multiplex PCR; TCRdb keeps only in-frame clonotypes and omits some of them. Among around 100,000 clones listed, about three quarters were seen once. Sample: CD8+ T cells sorted from blood, taken between weeks 43 and 45, from a patient treated with tofacitinib. These receptors all stem from a human donor with alopecia areata.

The J gene is TRBJ1-2, the V gene TRBV9; D not certain. V gave up 0 bases and J gave up 2 bases, with 14 bases separating them. Germline CDR1 reads SGDLS; CDR2 reads YYNGEE. CDR3 length: 16 amino acids. CDR3 amino acids: CASSVEREVKNYGYTF. Here the CDR3 DNA reads TGTGCCAGCAGCGTAGAGAGGGAAGTAAAAAACTATGGCTACACCTTC.

About this clone: At the DNA level, this CDR3 is encoded by other sequences in the same sample as well. The V gene is TRBV6-5, the J gene TRBJ1-2; no clear D gene. Trimming pared 5 bases from V and 6 bases from J, leaving 16 bases between. The CDR3 contains 14 residues. The germline V gene encodes CDR1 MNHEY and CDR2 SVGAGI. In nucleotides, the CDR3 is TGTGCCAGCAGTCCTACAGCTGGCGATGATGGCTACACCTTC. This translates into CASSPTAGDDGYTF.

A single count supports this clone. The rearrangement joins TRBV11-2 to TRBJ2-4; D not certain. The CDR3 extends over 14 amino acids. Trimming removed 2 bases at V and 1 base at J, with 6 bases between. Germline V gives CDR1 SGHAT, CDR2 FQNNGV. CDR3 sequence reads: CASSLIRAKNIQYF. Here the CDR3 DNA reads TGTGCCAGCAGCTTAATAAGGGCCAAAAACATTCAGTACTTC.

CDR3 nucleotide sequence: TGTGCCAGCAGCTACCCTCAGCGGGGGGAACACAATGAGCAGTTCTTC. Its protein is CASSYPQRGEHNEQFF. This chain links TRBV9 with TRBJ2-1, with 9 bases matching TRBD2. J lost 5 bases, V lost 4 bases, and 10 bases had no gene match. The CDR3 spans 16 residues. Germline CDR1 SGDLS, CDR2 YYNGEE.

CDR3 bases: TGCGCCAGCAGTGCGGAGCGGGGGGTCGGTCAGTTCTTC. Translating it yields CASSAERGVGQFF. V usage is TRBV10-1 and J usage is TRBJ2-1; 9 positions agree with TRBD2. From germline, CDR1 is WNHNN and CDR2 SYGVQD (reference sequence). V trimming: 4 bases; J trimming: 13 bases; junction bases outside the gene matches: 8. This CDR3 has 13 residues.

The chain employs TRBV19 and TRBJ1-1; D possibly corresponds to TRBD1 (6 bases). Germline CDR1 LNHDA, CDR2 SQIVND (reference sequence). The CDR3 is 13 residues long. V was cut by 3 bases and J by 5 bases, with 10 bases left in between. The CDR3 loop reads CASSMWGLTEAFF. CDR3 nucleotides: TGTGCCAGTAGTATGTGGGGGCTGACTGAAGCTTTCTTT.

V usage is TRBV7-9 and J usage is TRBJ1-2; 7 bases agree with TRBD1. Trimming at V came to 5 bases and at J to 6 bases, leaving 15 bases not matched to a gene. Germline V gene lookup returns CDR1 SEHNR and CDR2 FQNEAQ (reference sequence). This CDR3 is built from 16 residues. This chain's CDR3 is CASSQSTQGVGNGYTF. DNA of the CDR3: TGTGCCAGCAGCCAAAGTACTCAGGGGGTCGGGAATGGCTACACCTTC.

The chain recombines TRBV5-1 with TRBJ2-6; 8 bases map to TRBD1. The junction had 7 bases not matched to a gene; V was cut back by 3 bases and J by 2 bases. Germline CDR1 is SGHRS and CDR2 is YFSETQ. This CDR3 is built from 17 residues. In DNA form, the CDR3 reads TGCGCCAGCAGCTGGACAGGGTGGGATACTGGGGCCAACGTCCTGACTTTC. As protein: CASSWTGWDTGANVLTF.

The V gene is TRBV9, the J gene TRBJ1-1, with unresolved D. The CDR3 sequence is 14 residues long. V was pared by 0 bases and J by 0 bases, with 6 bases between. The germline gives CDR1 SGDLS, CDR2 YYNGEE. The CDR3 DNA sequence: TGTGCCAGCAGCGTAGCTTCAATGAACACTGAAGCTTTCTTT. This gives the protein CASSVASMNTEAFF.

The chain carries TRBV6-1 and TRBJ1-1; tentatively, D is TRBD1 (6 bases). V lost 5 bases to trimming and J lost 1 base, with 11 bases between them. CDR3 length: 14 residues. CDR1 is MNHNS and CDR2 is SASEGT in the germline V gene. CDR3 protein: CASSYGQRNTEAFF. The CDR3 bases are TGTGCCAGCAGTTATGGACAGAGGAACACTGAAGCTTTCTTT.

This clone was seen a handful of times. The chain carries TRBV19 and TRBJ2-1; D ambiguous. The CDR3 runs 12 residues. The germline V and J ends were trimmed by 4 bases and 3 bases, with 4 bases remaining between them. Germline V gene sequence: CDR1 LNHDA, CDR2 SQIVND (reference sequence). This chain's CDR3 is CASSNSYNEQFF. The CDR3 coding sequence is TGTGCCAGTAGTAACAGCTACAATGAGCAGTTCTTC.

The rearrangement uses TRBV30 and TRBJ2-2; D unclear. Germline-derived CDR1 and CDR2 are GTSNPN and SVGIG (reference sequence). Trimming shortened V by 1 base and J by 4 bases, and 7 bases separated the two germline ends. The CDR3 covers 13 residues. CDR3 region: CAWSGLGTGELFF. The DNA for the CDR3 is TGTGCCTGGAGTGGGTTGGGCACCGGGGAGCTGTTTTTT.

The J gene is TRBJ2-3, the V gene TRBV1; TRBD2 is the table's D call and was not checked against the DNA. TRBV1 is a listed pseudogene. CDR3 length equals 18 residues. The CDR3 DNA sequence: TGCACCAGCAGCCAAGACCCCTGGCTAGCGGCCTCCACAGATACGCAGTATTTT. Translated: CTSSQDPWLAASTDTQYF.

The V gene is TRBV25-1, the J gene TRBJ2-3, with TRBD1 matching over 9 bases. V lost 8 bases and J lost 4; bases outside the gene matches: 4. The CDR3 is made up of 13 amino acids. Germline values: CDR1 MGHDK, CDR2 SYGVNS. The CDR3 sequence: CASGQGYADTQYF. CDR3 DNA sequence: TGTGCCAGCGGACAGGGGTACGCAGATACGCAGTATTTT.

The V and J genes are TRBV4-1 and TRBJ2-1, with D tentatively TRBD1 (6 bases). Trimming shortened V by 4 bases and J by 5 bases, and 9 bases separated the two germline ends. The germline V gene encodes CDR1 MGHRA and CDR2 YSYEKL. The CDR3 is 13 residues long. The CDR3 nucleotides are TGCGCCAGCAGCCTACGGGACAACAATGAGCAGTTCTTC. Translation: CASSLRDNNEQFF.

The rearrangement uses TRBV25-1 and TRBJ2-3; D remains ambiguous. The V end was cut by 6 bases, the J end by 2 bases, with 6 bases between. Per the germline V gene, CDR1 is MGHDK and CDR2 is SYGVNS. This CDR3 is built from 12 residues. CDR3 loop: CASSGNTDTQYF. For the CDR3, the DNA is TGTGCCAGCAGCGGAAACACAGATACGCAGTATTTT. Based on the CDR3 plus reference TRBV25-1 and TRBJ2-3, the full variable domain is EADIYQTPRYLVIGTGKKITLECSQTMGHDKMYWYQQDPGMELHLIHYSYGVNSTEKGDLSSESTVSRIRTEHFPLTLESARPSHTSQYLCASSGNTDTQYFGPGTRLTVL.

The genes are TRBV10-3 and TRBJ2-6, with 7 bases lining up with TRBD1. The J segment lost 2 bases and the V segment lost 2 bases, leaving 6 bases of the junction unmatched. Germline V gene sequence: CDR1 ENHRY, CDR2 SYGVKD. The CDR3 covers 17 residues. The DNA of the CDR3 is TGTGCCATCAGTGAGCCTACAGGGGATACTGGGGCCAACGTCCTGACTTTC. Its protein is CAISEPTGDTGANVLTF.

The chain carries TRBV13 and TRBJ2-2; D might be TRBD1 or TRBD2, each matching 5 bases. CDR1 is PRHDT and CDR2 is FYEKMQ in the germline V gene (reference sequence). The CDR3 covers 16 residues. V shed 8 bases and J shed 1 base, with 17 bases lying between them. This chain's CDR3 is CASRPGSAMNTGELFF. The CDR3 DNA follows: TGTGCCAGCCGCCCAGGGAGCGCAATGAACACCGGGGAGCTGTTTTTT.

The genes are TRBV29-1 and TRBJ2-7; tentatively, D is TRBD2 (5 bases). The CDR3 runs 14 residues. V was shortened by 6 bases and J by 3 bases, with 18 bases between the two germline ends. Germline assignment: CDR1 SQVTM and CDR2 ANQGSEA. CDR3 amino acids: CSVRLSEGGYEQYF. CDR3 DNA sequence: TGCAGCGTCCGTCTCTCCGAGGGTGGCTACGAGCAGTACTTC.

This sequence joins TRBV30 and TRBJ1-1, with D maybe TRBD1 (6 bases). Germline loops: CDR1 GTSNPN, CDR2 SVGIG (reference sequence). The CDR3 is 13 residues long. Trimming removed 2 bases from V and 3 bases from J, with 10 bases in between. DNA for the CDR3: TGTGCCTGGAGTAAGGGGGGGGACACTGAAGCTTTCTTT. Its translation is CAWSKGGDTEAFF.

There are a few counts of this clone. J is TRBJ1-2 and V is TRBV11-1; 7 bases align to TRBD1. The germline CDR1 and CDR2 sequences are SGHAT and FQDESV (reference sequence). The trim removed 3 bases at V and 4 bases at J, leaving 8 bases unmatched. The CDR3 spans 15 residues. CDR3 in DNA: TGTGCCAGCAGCTTCTCCCCGGGACAGCTCTATGGCTACACCTTC. Amino acid sequence: CASSFSPGQLYGYTF.

The J gene is TRBJ2-6, the V gene TRBV5-1, with D maybe TRBD2 (6 bases). This CDR3 contains 17 residues. Germline lookup yields CDR1 SGHRS and CDR2 YFSETQ. Trimming stripped 6 bases from V and 0 bases from J, with 16 bases between. CDR3: CASIRDSFSSGANVLTF. The CDR3 DNA follows: TGCGCCAGCATCCGGGACTCCTTCTCCTCTGGGGCCAACGTCCTGACTTTC.

Only a few counts were recorded for this clone. J is TRBJ2-7 and V is TRBV4-3; D is unclear. This CDR3 has 15 residues. CDR1 LGHNA and CDR2 YSLEER come from the germline V gene. V dropped 0 bases and J dropped 2 bases, with 11 bases sitting between them. For the CDR3, the DNA is TGCGCCAGCAGCCAAGATCGCAGGTTAGCCTACGAGCAGTACTTC. Translation: CASSQDRRLAYEQYF.

This chain joins TRBV5-1 and TRBJ1-5; possibly TRBD1 for D (5 bases). This CDR3 comprises 13 residues. Germline V CDR1 and CDR2: SGHRS, YFSETQ. The V end was cut by 2 bases, the J end by 6 bases, with 9 bases between. The chain's CDR3 is CASSFEGSQPQHF. In DNA form, the CDR3 reads TGCGCCAGCAGCTTTGAGGGGAGTCAGCCCCAGCATTTT.

The chain combines TRBV7-9 with TRBJ1-2, with 10 bases that match TRBD1. The V gene's germline CDR1 is SEHNR and CDR2 FQNEAQ (reference sequence). V trimming: 5 bases; J trimming: 8 bases; junction bases outside the gene matches: 14. The CDR3 length is 16 residues. CDR3 residues: CASSTRVDRGIWGYTF. CDR3 nucleotide sequence: TGTGCCAGCAGCACCAGGGTGGACAGGGGGATCTGGGGCTACACCTTC. The full variable domain, with the rest looked up from reference TRBV7-9 and TRBJ1-2, is DTGVSQNPRHKITKRGQNVTFRCDPISEHNRLYWYRQTLGQGPEFLTYFQNEAQLEKSRLLSDRFSAERPKGSFSTLEIQRTEQGDSAMYLCASSTRVDRGIWGYTFGSGTRLTVV.

This clone was recorded a few times. The V and J genes are TRBV27 and TRBJ2-1, with TRBD2 identical over 12 bases. After removal of 5 bases from V and 5 bases from J, the junction contained 13 bases not matched to a gene. The germline V gene has CDR1 MNHEY and CDR2 SMNVEV (reference sequence). The CDR3 has 18 amino acids. CDR3 coding DNA: TGTGCCAGCAGTATAGGGAGAGGACTAGCGGGGCCCGACAATGAGCAGTTCTTC. The encoded protein is CASSIGRGLAGPDNEQFF.